This T cell receptor (beta chain) appears in the sequencing data of a study of cytotoxic CD8 clonotypes in ibrutinib-treated CLL (dated by TCRdb to about 2021). Context from the whole study: The cohort was composed of under 12 relapsed/refractory and approximately 16 treatment-naive patients; IGHV unmutated status was identified in approximately 17 patients. Responses were partial in roughly 24 patients and complete in 2; after median approximately 66 months follow-up, around 15 stayed in remission and about twelve progressed. Response samples were obtained after a median of about 13 months of treatment, with a range of about 6 to 36 months. On average, each sample yielded 270,000 or so productive templates and around 98,000 productive rearrangements. Longitudinal samples were available for about 30% of the 86 trial participants. Cryopreserved peripheral blood mononuclear cells were obtained before treatment, at response, and at either sustained remission or disease progression. Every remission and progressive disease sample was obtained while ibrutinib was still being received by the patients. The study at large found these results: An increase in clonality was observed at ibrutinib response, with clonality remaining stable during sustained remission and falling back toward baseline at progression. Public clonotypes were rare and either shrank or stayed stable during treatment, and the rise in clonality at ibrutinib response reflected expansion of private clonotypes. Sampling times were not matched between patients in sustained remission and patients whose disease was progressing, and lymph node repertoires were not examined. At baseline, clonality was higher than in age-matched healthy donors and showed a strong correlation with circulating CD8+ T-cell counts.

A MiSeq instrument was used for deep resolution sequencing, which targeted depths ranging from 1 in 1 million up to 1 in 200,000 T cells, with coverage averaging 10x for each clonotype. The immunoSEQ hsTCRB Kit was used to generate TCR beta libraries. From the authors' description of their analysis: Data were analyzed with ImmunoSEQ Data Assistant and ImmunoSEQ Analyzer, with V, D and J genes assigned per IMGT definitions. Clonality, which ranges from 0 to 1, was calculated by subtracting the normalized Shannon entropy of productive rearrangement frequencies from one. Public clonotype analysis was restricted to overrepresented clonotypes comprising at least 0.05% of each patient's repertoire. Thirteen age-matched healthy donor repertoires from immuneACCESS were used as controls for clonality. The clones in this table, taken by TCRdb from immuneACCESS, are in-frame only. Not every clone is retained; where verified, under half of the shortfall comes from an unresolved V gene, and the cause of the rest is unknown. V, J and clone size were drawn from that table, and D and trimming were deduced from the DNA. Present in this sample are almost 250,000 clones, 70% of which were seen just once. The ten largest account for less than 20% of the sample.

The germline ends are 6 bases apart after V is trimmed by 3 bases and J by 6 bases. From the germline V gene (reference sequence), CDR1 is DFQATT and CDR2 is SNEGSKA. From cysteine to phenylalanine, the CDR3 is 11 amino acids long. The CDR3 DNA has 33 bases and is translated from base 1. Turning to this clone: Its antigen has not been determined. Base-call qualities are not available, and no considerably larger clone is one nucleotide away.

The sample's time point label, decoded: around 25 months on ibrutinib. For TCR beta library preparation, roughly 2.2 micrograms of genomic DNA were isolated from cryopreserved PBMCs. Longitudinal blood samples from CLL patients receiving ibrutinib monotherapy were subjected to high-throughput TCR beta sequencing. The patients took part in an open-label, single-center phase 2 trial of ibrutinib monotherapy. This receptor chain uses TRBV20-1 and TRBJ2-1, with no D gene named confidently. This TCR derives from a human donor with chronic lymphocytic leukemia. Sequences were derived from PBMCs, sampled after 24 months of ibrutinib treatment. The DNA is as follows: TGCAGTGCTAGTTTAGTCAATGAGCAGTTCTTC. Its protein is CSASLVNEQFF.